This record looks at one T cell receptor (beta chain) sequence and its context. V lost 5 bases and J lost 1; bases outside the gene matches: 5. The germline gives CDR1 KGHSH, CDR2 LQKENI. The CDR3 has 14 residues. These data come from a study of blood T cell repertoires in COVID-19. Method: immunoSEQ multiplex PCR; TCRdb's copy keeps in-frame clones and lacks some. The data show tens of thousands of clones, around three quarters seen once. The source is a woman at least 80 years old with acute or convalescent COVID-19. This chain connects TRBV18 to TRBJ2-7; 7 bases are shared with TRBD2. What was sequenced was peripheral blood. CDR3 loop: CASSSGLVSYEQYF. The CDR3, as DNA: TGTGCCAGCTCATCCGGACTAGTATCCTACGAGCAGTACTTC. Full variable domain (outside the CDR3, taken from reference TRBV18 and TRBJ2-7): NAGVMQNPRHLVRRRGQEARLRCSPMKGHSHVYWYRQLPEEGLKFMVYLQKENIIDESGMPKERFSAEFPKEGPSILRIQQVVRGDSAAYFCASSSGLVSYEQYFGPGTRLTVT.